A selection of T cell receptor beta chains follows, all from one sample in a study of blood T cell repertoires in COVID-19. Here immunoSEQ multiplex PCR was the method, and the copy in TCRdb shows in-frame clones only, minus some. The sample shows about 230,000 clones, 80% to 90% of them seen only once. The sample consisted of peripheral blood. Every receptor here comes from a man aged 35 to 55 with active or convalescent COVID-19. The CDR3 runs from the conserved cysteine through the conserved F or W.

CDR3: CASSLVLALSSYNEQFF; J: TRBJ2-1; V: TRBV11-2
CDR3: CASSENAGATGELFF; J: TRBJ2-2; V: TRBV19
CDR3: CASSLESLANEQFF; J: TRBJ2-1; V: TRBV5-1
CDR3: CASSGRQSSYNEQFF; J: TRBJ2-1; V: TRBV7-9
CDR3: CASSPGLAGGINTDTQYF; J: TRBJ2-3; V: TRBV18
CDR3: CASSQGAETQYF; J: TRBJ2-5; V: TRBV12-3/TRBV12-4
CDR3: CASSFGGVMKKLFF; J: TRBJ1-4; V: TRBV7-2
CDR3: CASSFSGRATFF; J: TRBJ2-1; V: TRBV6-5
CDR3: CASSFQGTGDTQYF; J: TRBJ2-3; V: TRBV6-5
CDR3: CASGRQVRQPQHF; J: TRBJ1-5; V: TRBV12-5
CDR3: CASTVGQDYEQYF; J: TRBJ2-7; V: TRBV6-6
CDR3: CATSSQGYEQYF; J: TRBJ2-7; V: TRBV24-1
CDR3: CASSIGLAGGQNEQFF; J: TRBJ2-1; V: TRBV19
CDR3: CASSYVKQGIEPQHF; J: TRBJ1-5; V: TRBV6-2/TRBV6-3
CDR3: CASHRAGGNQPQHF; J: TRBJ1-5; V: TRBV4-1
CDR3: CASSLGLAGSGETQYF; J: TRBJ2-5; V: TRBV5-1
CDR3: CAWSVGSLYGYTF; J: TRBJ1-2; V: TRBV30
CDR3: CASSLWGGGTAQETQYF; J: TRBJ2-5; V: TRBV28
CDR3: CASRAGFNQPQHF; J: TRBJ1-5; V: TRBV6-5
CDR3: CASSPNLRGNTEAFF; J: TRBJ1-1; V: TRBV18
CDR3: CASSIENDRGTGTQYF; J: TRBJ2-5; V: TRBV19
CDR3: CASRLGTANSPLHF; J: TRBJ1-6; V: TRBV4-1
CDR3: CASSTLGREETQYF; J: TRBJ2-5; V: TRBV7-2
CDR3: CASSPTGFQPQHF; J: TRBJ1-5; V: TRBV5-5
CDR3: CASSESGRIIYGYTF; J: TRBJ1-2; V: TRBV25-1
CDR3: CAISGGANTEAFF; J: TRBJ1-1; V: TRBV10-3
CDR3: CASRPGKGFHQPQHF; J: TRBJ1-5; V: TRBV4-1
CDR3: CASSLDILNTEAFF; J: TRBJ1-1; V: TRBV3-1/TRBV3-2
CDR3: CASSSRGGNQPQHF; J: TRBJ1-5; V: TRBV6-6
CDR3: CASSPAPTGVTGNTIYF; J: TRBJ1-3; V: TRBV9
CDR3: CATSDPGQEAFF; J: TRBJ1-1; V: TRBV24-1
CDR3: CASSANTGTLSSPLHF; J: TRBJ1-6; V: TRBV25-1
CDR3: CASSLGQGGQPQHF; J: TRBJ1-5; V: TRBV7-9
CDR3: CASSRSGVYNEQFF; J: TRBJ2-1; V: TRBV4-1
CDR3: CASAGDRPILGELFF; J: TRBJ2-2; V: TRBV19
CDR3: CASSQTGGLGNTEAFF; J: TRBJ1-1; V: TRBV3-1/TRBV3-2
CDR3: CATSPGLGIGGAGNEQFF; J: TRBJ2-1; V: TRBV24-1
CDR3: CASSESLTEDNEKLFF; J: TRBJ1-4; V: TRBV25-1
CDR3: CATIKHHSTGFSNQPQHF; J: TRBJ1-5; V: TRBV24-1
CDR3: CAWSGGGARSGEKLFF; J: TRBJ1-4; V: TRBV30
CDR3: CASTGAYGNTIYF; J: TRBJ1-3; V: TRBV19
CDR3: CASSLDDYGYTF; J: TRBJ1-2; V: TRBV5-4
CDR3: CASSQGGVRGSPYEQYF; J: TRBJ2-7; V: TRBV4-1
CDR3: CASSLGVGRKYGYTF; J: TRBJ1-2; V: TRBV7-8
CDR3: CASSLEWASGSGEQFF; J: TRBJ2-1; V: TRBV5-1
CDR3: CASSMPPTRTNYGYTF; J: TRBJ1-2; V: TRBV19
CDR3: CASSPGQFYEQYF; J: TRBJ2-7; V: TRBV7-9
CDR3: CASSTDRVQGGYTF; J: TRBJ1-2; V: TRBV5-1
CDR3: CASTPWGTNTEAFF; J: TRBJ1-1; V: TRBV2
CDR3: CASSLRGQGAFYEQYF; J: TRBJ2-7; V: TRBV7-2
CDR3: CASSPQPGGNTEAFF; J: TRBJ1-1; V: TRBV7-3